These T cell receptor beta chains were read from a single sample in a study of cytotoxic CD8 clonotypes in ibrutinib-treated CLL. Assay used: immunoSEQ multiplex PCR; TCRdb lists only in-frame clones, some missing. The sample records 300,000 to 400,000 clones, roughly 67% being singletons. The material sequenced was PBMCs, taken after 36 months of ibrutinib treatment. The origin of the receptors is a human donor with chronic lymphocytic leukemia. The CDR3 runs from the conserved cysteine through the conserved F or W. The D gene is left open where the match is weak. Clone size is stated in some rows and not others, as once, few, many or a class when expanded.

j_call: TRBJ1-2
v_call: TRBV5-4
clone_size: few
d_call: TRBD1
cdr3_nt: TGTGCCAGCAGCGCCGGACAGGGCGGTTACTATGGCTACACCTTC
cdr3_aa: CASSAGQGGYYGYTF

j_call: TRBJ2-7
v_call: TRBV4-3
clone_size: .
d_call: .
cdr3_nt: TGCGCCAGCAGCCAGAGGTTGGGGGGCTACGAGCAGTACTTC
cdr3_aa: CASSQRLGGYEQYF

j_call: TRBJ1-5
v_call: TRBV11-2
clone_size: .
d_call: .
cdr3_nt: TGTGCCAGCAGCCAGGGAGGCAGCCGAAATCAGCCCCAGCATTTT
cdr3_aa: CASSQGGSRNQPQHF

j_call: TRBJ2-1
v_call: TRBV5-1
clone_size: .
d_call: TRBD2
cdr3_nt: TGCGCCAGCAGCAGATCCCTAGCGGGAGGAAATGAGCAGTTCTTC
cdr3_aa: CASSRSLAGGNEQFF

j_call: TRBJ1-5
v_call: TRBV7-9
clone_size: .
d_call: .
cdr3_nt: TGTGCCAGCAGCTTAGACGGGGTGGTTGGTCAGCCCCAGCATTTT
cdr3_aa: CASSLDGVVGQPQHF

j_call: TRBJ1-1
v_call: TRBV5-1
clone_size: .
d_call: .
cdr3_nt: TGCGCCAGCAGCTTGGAACCGGCAGGGGACACTGAAGCTTTCTTT
cdr3_aa: CASSLEPAGDTEAFF

j_call: TRBJ2-3
v_call: TRBV11-2
clone_size: once
d_call: TRBD2
cdr3_nt: TGTGCCAGCAGCCCGATCAGCTACGCGGGGGGCCACGCAGATACGCAGTATTTT
cdr3_aa: CASSPISYAGGHADTQYF

j_call: TRBJ2-5
v_call: TRBV10-3
clone_size: once
d_call: .
cdr3_nt: TGTGCCATCAGTGAGTCTCAGGCCCGTCCGGAGACCCAGTACTTC
cdr3_aa: CAISESQARPETQYF

j_call: TRBJ2-1
v_call: TRBV10-3
clone_size: .
d_call: .
cdr3_nt: TGTGCCATCAGTGATGTGATTCCGGGACCACTAATCTTC
cdr3_aa: CAISDVIPGPLIF

j_call: TRBJ1-2
v_call: TRBV7-6
clone_size: few
d_call: .
cdr3_nt: TGTGCCAGCAGCTTAGCGGGAGGATTTGTTGGCTACACCTTC
cdr3_aa: CASSLAGGFVGYTF

j_call: TRBJ1-5
v_call: TRBV27
clone_size: .
d_call: .
cdr3_nt: TGTGCCAGCGCTTGGGGGAAAAATCAGCCCCAGCATTTT
cdr3_aa: CASAWGKNQPQHF

j_call: TRBJ1-5
v_call: TRBV5-1
clone_size: .
d_call: .
cdr3_nt: TGCGCCAGCAGCCCCAAGACCGACGGTCTCGGTCCCCAGCATTTT
cdr3_aa: CASSPKTDGLGPQHF

j_call: TRBJ2-7
v_call: TRBV11-3
clone_size: .
d_call: .
cdr3_nt: TGTGCCAGCAGCTCCGAGGGGACCTACGAGCAGTACTTC
cdr3_aa: CASSSEGTYEQYF